The rows below give T cell receptor beta chains drawn from one sample of a study of blood T cell repertoires in COVID-19. Using immunoSEQ multiplex PCR, the repertoire was profiled, and TCRdb retains in-frame clones only, with some absent. The table shows about 220,000 clones, with approximately 78% occurring only once. Specimen: peripheral blood. These TCRs come from a woman aged 70 to 79 with COVID-19, enrolled during active disease. CDR3s include the opening cysteine and the closing phenylalanine or tryptophan. A D gene is named only where the DNA matches it firmly. Clone size appears in some rows only: once, few, many, or a class for an expanded clone.

V	size	D	J	CDR3	DNA
TRBV13	-	TRBD1	TRBJ1-6	CASSPPTGELDNSPLHF	TGTGCCAGCAGCCCCCCGACAGGGGAATTGGATAATTCACCCCTCCACTTT
TRBV29-1	once	TRBD1	TRBJ2-5	CSVGGSGTGRKVSQYF	TGCAGCGTTGGGGGGTCCGGGACAGGGAGGAAGGTGTCCCAGTACTTC
TRBV3-1/TRBV3-2	-	TRBD2	TRBJ2-1	CASSPGRAGAQFF	TGTGCCAGCAGCCCCGGGAGGGCGGGGGCGCAGTTCTTC
TRBV5-5	-	-	TRBJ2-3	CASSSGLSTDTQYF	TGTGCCAGCAGCTCGGGACTCAGCACAGATACGCAGTATTTT
TRBV21-1	-	-	TRBJ2-5	CASSHEVGWQETQYF	TGTGCCAGCAGCCACGAGGTCGGTTGGCAAGAGACCCAGTACTTC
TRBV6-5	once	-	TRBJ1-1	CASSYVGDTEAFF	TGTGCCAGCAGTTACGTAGGGGACACTGAAGCTTTCTTT
TRBV7-2	-	TRBD1	TRBJ1-1	CASRPLGQGATEAFF	TGTGCCAGCAGACCCCTCGGACAGGGGGCGACTGAAGCTTTCTTT
TRBV3-1/TRBV3-2	-	TRBD2	TRBJ2-1	CASSRRTRGLAGGPSYNEQFF	TGTGCCAGCAGCCGTCGAACTAGGGGACTAGCGGGAGGGCCTTCGTACAATGAGCAGTTCTTC
TRBV6-7	-	-	TRBJ1-1	CASSYDKGQTGEAFF	TGTGCCAGCAGTTACGATAAGGGGCAGACCGGTGAAGCTTTCTTT
TRBV12-3/TRBV12-4	once	-	TRBJ1-6	CASSPGWAPLHF	TGTGCCAGCAGTCCTGGTTGGGCGCCTCTCCACTTT
TRBV4-2	-	TRBD1	TRBJ1-2	CASSQLAGQGSVGYTF	TGTGCCAGCAGCCAACTAGCTGGACAGGGCTCCGTTGGCTACACCTTC
TRBV10-2	-	-	TRBJ1-6	CASSENRDNSPLHF	TGCGCCAGCAGTGAAAACAGGGATAATTCACCCCTCCACTTT
TRBV2	-	TRBD2	TRBJ2-7	CASRTGGSLSYEQYF	TGTGCCAGCAGGACCGGGGGGTCCCTCTCCTACGAGCAGTACTTC
TRBV19	-	TRBD1	TRBJ1-5	CATGQGSPSNQPQHF	TGTGCCACCGGACAGGGATCCCCTAGCAATCAGCCCCAGCATTTT
TRBV30	-	-	TRBJ2-1	CAWSTRNEQFF	TGTGCCTGGTCGACTCGGAATGAGCAGTTCTTC
TRBV7-9	-	TRBD1	TRBJ1-6	CASRADRGYNSPLHF	TGTGCCAGCAGAGCTGACAGGGGTTATAATTCACCCCTCCACTTT
TRBV7-9	-	-	TRBJ1-5	CASSFEGNQPQHF	TGTGCCAGCAGCTTCGAGGGAAATCAGCCCCAGCATTTT
TRBV5-4	-	TRBD2	TRBJ2-3	CASSFRREPTDTQYF	TGTGCCAGCAGCTTTCGGCGGGAGCCCACAGATACGCAGTATTTT
TRBV6-6	once	TRBD1	TRBJ2-7	CASSPRQGNAYEQYF	TGTGCCAGCAGCCCTCGACAGGGAAACGCCTACGAGCAGTACTTC
TRBV19	-	-	TRBJ2-6	CASMPGFERGANVLTF	TGTGCCAGCATGCCGGGGTTCGAGAGGGGGGCCAACGTCCTGACTTTC
TRBV15	-	TRBD2	TRBJ2-3	CATSRGAGGPADTQYF	TGTGCCACCAGCAGAGGGGCGGGAGGGCCGGCAGATACGCAGTATTTT
TRBV4-3	-	-	TRBJ1-5	CASSQDRTGRNQPQHF	TGCGCCAGCAGCCAAGATCGTACAGGGCGCAATCAGCCCCAGCATTTT
TRBV20-1	-	-	TRBJ1-1	CSAFGNTEAFF	TGCAGTGCTTTCGGGAACACTGAAGCTTTCTTT
TRBV18	-	TRBD1	TRBJ1-5	CASSPRPRDRGRNQPQHF	TGTGCCAGCTCACCACGGCCCCGGGACAGGGGGCGCAATCAGCCCCAGCATTTT
TRBV4-1	-	TRBD2	TRBJ2-1	CASSQEGGSSSYNEQFF	TGCGCCAGCAGCCAAGAAGGCGGGAGCAGCTCCTACAATGAGCAGTTCTTC
TRBV7-2	-	TRBD1	TRBJ2-1	CASSTRVVTGGYNEQFF	TGTGCCAGCAGCACAAGAGTCGTGACAGGGGGCTACAATGAGCAGTTCTTC
TRBV5-1	few	-	TRBJ1-1	CASSLAGRGTEAFF	TGCGCCAGCAGCTTGGCTGGGAGGGGAACTGAAGCTTTCTTT
TRBV19	-	TRBD1	TRBJ1-4	CASSISGTANEKLFF	TGTGCCAGTAGTATTTCAGGGACAGCTAATGAAAAACTGTTTTTT
TRBV28	-	-	TRBJ1-1	CASSRAGTPGTEAFF	TGTGCCAGCAGTAGGGCCGGGACACCGGGGACTGAAGCTTTCTTT
TRBV5-1	once	TRBD1	TRBJ2-2	CASSIGQGFTGELFF	TGCGCCAGCAGCATAGGACAGGGTTTCACCGGGGAGCTGTTTTTT
TRBV3-1/TRBV3-2	-	TRBD2	TRBJ2-3	CASSQRGADTQYF	TGTGCCAGCAGCCAACGGGGGGCAGATACGCAGTATTTT
TRBV5-4	-	TRBD2	TRBJ2-3	CASSLGASGKPGDTQYF	TGTGCCAGCAGCTTGGGAGCTAGCGGGAAGCCTGGGGATACGCAGTATTTT
TRBV19	-	TRBD2	TRBJ2-1	CASSITGTTYNEQFF	TGTGCCAGTAGTATCACCGGGACTACTTACAATGAGCAGTTCTTC
TRBV28	-	-	TRBJ1-5	CASRVQMDQPQHF	TGTGCCAGCAGGGTGCAGATGGATCAGCCCCAGCATTTT
TRBV28	many	TRBD1	TRBJ1-6	CASSGTGGKNSPLHF	TGTGCCAGCAGTGGTACAGGGGGCAAGAATTCACCCCTCCACTTT
TRBV4-3	-	TRBD2	TRBJ2-3	CASSQTRGGSRPDTQYF	TGCGCCAGCAGCCAAACACGGGGAGGGAGCAGACCAGATACGCAGTATTTT
TRBV24-1	-	-	TRBJ2-3	CATSDLGGPDTQYF	TGTGCCACCAGTGATTTAGGAGGGCCAGATACGCAGTATTTT